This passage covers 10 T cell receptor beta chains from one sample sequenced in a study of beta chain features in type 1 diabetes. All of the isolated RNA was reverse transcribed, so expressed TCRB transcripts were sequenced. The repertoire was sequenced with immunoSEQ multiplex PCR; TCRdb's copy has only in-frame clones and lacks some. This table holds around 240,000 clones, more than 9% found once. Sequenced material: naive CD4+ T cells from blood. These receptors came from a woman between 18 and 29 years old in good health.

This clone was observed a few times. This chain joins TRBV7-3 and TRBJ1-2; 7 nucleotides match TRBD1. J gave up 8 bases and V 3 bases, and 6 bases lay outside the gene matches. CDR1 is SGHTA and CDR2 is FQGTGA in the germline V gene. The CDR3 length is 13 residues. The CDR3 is CASSLRTGGGYTF. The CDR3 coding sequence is TGTGCCAGCAGCTTGAGGACAGGTGGAGGCTACACCTTC. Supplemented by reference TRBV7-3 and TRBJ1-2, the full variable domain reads GAGVSQTPSNKVTEKGKYVELRCDPISGHTALYWYRQSLGQGPEFLIYFQGTGAADDSGLPNDRFFAVRPEGSVSTLKIQRTERGDSAVYLCASSLRTGGGYTFGSGTRLTVV.

CDR3: CASSQVAGGAGANVLTF. The CDR3 DNA reads as TGCGCCAGCAGCCAAGTAGCGGGGGGGGCTGGGGCCAACGTCCTGACTTTC. The chain carries TRBV4-1 and TRBJ2-6; 11 bases map to TRBD2. Germline CDR1 is MGHRA and CDR2 is YSYEKL. CDR3 length: 17 amino acids. Trimming removed 1 base from V and 2 bases from J; junction bases left unmatched: 1.

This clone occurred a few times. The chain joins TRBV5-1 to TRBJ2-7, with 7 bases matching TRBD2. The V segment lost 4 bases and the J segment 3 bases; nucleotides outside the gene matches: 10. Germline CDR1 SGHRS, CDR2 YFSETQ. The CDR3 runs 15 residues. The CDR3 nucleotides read TGCGCCAGCAGCATGGAGTCAGCGGGAAGCTACGAGCAGTACTTC. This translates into CASSMESAGSYEQYF.

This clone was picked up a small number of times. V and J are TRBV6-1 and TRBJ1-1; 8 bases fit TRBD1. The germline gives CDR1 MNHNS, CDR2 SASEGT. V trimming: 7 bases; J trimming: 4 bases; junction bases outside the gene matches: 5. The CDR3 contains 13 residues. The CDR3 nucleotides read TGTGCCAGCACTGGACAGGGATCCACTGAAGCTTTCTTT. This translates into CASTGQGSTEAFF.

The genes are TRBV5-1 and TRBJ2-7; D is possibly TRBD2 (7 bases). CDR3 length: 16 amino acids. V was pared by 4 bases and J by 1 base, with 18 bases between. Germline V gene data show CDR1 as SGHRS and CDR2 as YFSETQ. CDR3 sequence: CASSRVGAGTSYEQYF. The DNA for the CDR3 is TGCGCCAGCAGCAGGGTGGGAGCGGGGACATCCTACGAGCAGTACTTC.

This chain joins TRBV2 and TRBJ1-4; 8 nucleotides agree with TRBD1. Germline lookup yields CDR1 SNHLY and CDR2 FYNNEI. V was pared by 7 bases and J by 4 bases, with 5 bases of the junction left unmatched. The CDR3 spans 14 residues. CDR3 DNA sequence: TGTGCCAGCATCGGACAGGGCTTTAATGAAAAACTGTTTTTT. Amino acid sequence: CASIGQGFNEKLFF.

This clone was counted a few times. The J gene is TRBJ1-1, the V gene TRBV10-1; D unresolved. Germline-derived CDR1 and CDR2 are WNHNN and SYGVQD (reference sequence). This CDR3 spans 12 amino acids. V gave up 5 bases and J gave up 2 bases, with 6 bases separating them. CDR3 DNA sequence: TGCGCCAGCAGTAGAGGAAACACTGAAGCTTTCTTT. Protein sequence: CASSRGNTEAFF.

CDR3 protein: CASSPRSRGGPLSSYNEQFF. The CDR3 region has the DNA TGTGCCAGCAGCCCGAGATCTCGGGGAGGCCCCCTGAGCTCCTACAATGAGCAGTTCTTC. The chain uses TRBV7-8 and TRBJ2-1, with D maybe TRBD2 (6 bases). Germline assignment: CDR1 SGHVS and CDR2 FQNEAQ. The V and J ends lost 5 bases and 0 bases respectively, with 26 bases between them. This CDR3 has 20 residues. The full variable domain, rest sourced from reference TRBV7-8 and TRBJ2-1, is GAGVSQSPRYKVAKRGQDVALRCDPISGHVSLFWYQQALGQGPEFLTYFQNEAQLDKSGLPSDRFFAERPEGSVSTLKIQRTQQEDSAVYLCASSPRSRGGPLSSYNEQFFGPGTRLTVL.

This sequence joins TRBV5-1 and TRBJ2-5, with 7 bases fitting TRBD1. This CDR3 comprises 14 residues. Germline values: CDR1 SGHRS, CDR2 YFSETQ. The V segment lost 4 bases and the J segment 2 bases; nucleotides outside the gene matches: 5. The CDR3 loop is CASSTGTVQETQYF. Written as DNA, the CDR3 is TGCGCCAGCAGCACCGGGACAGTTCAAGAGACCCAGTACTTC.

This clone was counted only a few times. The CDR3 coding sequence is TGTGCCAGCAGTCACATGCCTAGCGGGAACGATGAGCAGTTCTTC. It encodes CASSHMPSGNDEQFF. The chain joins TRBV27 to TRBJ2-1, with 9 positions matching TRBD2. Germline V gene sequence: CDR1 MNHEY, CDR2 SMNVEV (reference sequence). Losses at the gene ends were 5 bases for V and 8 bases for J; bases not matched to a gene: 10. This CDR3 region has 15 residues.